This T cell receptor beta chain was retrieved from a study of shared clonotypes between healthy human individuals. Across the whole study: Every donor yielded three CD4 naive, three CD4 memory, two CD8 naive and one CD8 memory plate. Study-wide points: Researchers sampled blood only, noting tissue repertoires likely differ.

Assay: immunoSEQ multiplex PCR; the TCRdb copy retains only in-frame clones and omits some. The data contain about 2.3 million clones, 85% to 95% of them singletons. The V gene end was trimmed by 10 bases and the J gene end by 6 bases; junction bases not matched to a gene: 11. CDR3 size: 13 residues. Germline V gives CDR1 MNHEY, CDR2 SVGAGI. In the case of this clone: Its specificity is not known.

The J gene is TRBJ2-7, the V gene TRBV6-5; 8 bases line up with TRBD1. The receptor was isolated from a man aged 18 to 29 in good health. Some clones in this sample may be carry-over from other donors' samples. Source material: naive CD4+ T cells from PBMCs. Indicated subset: CD45RA+ positively selected. CDR3 nucleotides: TGTGCCACTCTAACAGGGGGAAGGCGCGAGCAGTACTTC. Protein: CATLTGGRREQYF.